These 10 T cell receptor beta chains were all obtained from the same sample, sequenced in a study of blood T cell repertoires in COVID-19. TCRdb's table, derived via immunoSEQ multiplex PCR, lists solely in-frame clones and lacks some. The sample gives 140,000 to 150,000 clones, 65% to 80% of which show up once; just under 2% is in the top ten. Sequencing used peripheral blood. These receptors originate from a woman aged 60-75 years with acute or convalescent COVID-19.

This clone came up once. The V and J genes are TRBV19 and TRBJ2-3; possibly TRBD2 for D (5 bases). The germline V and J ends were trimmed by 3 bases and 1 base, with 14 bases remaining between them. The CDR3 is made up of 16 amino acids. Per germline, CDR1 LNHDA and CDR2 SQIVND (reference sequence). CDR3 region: CASSIGAALGTDTQYF. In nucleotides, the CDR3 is TGTGCCAGTAGTATTGGAGCGGCCCTAGGCACAGATACGCAGTATTTT.

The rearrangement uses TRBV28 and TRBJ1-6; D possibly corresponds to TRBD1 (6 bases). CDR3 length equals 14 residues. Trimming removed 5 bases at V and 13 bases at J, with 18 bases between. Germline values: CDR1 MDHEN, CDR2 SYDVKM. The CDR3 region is CASSTTGPRHPLHF. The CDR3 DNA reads TGTGCCAGCAGTACAACAGGGCCCCGCCACCCCCTCCACTTT.

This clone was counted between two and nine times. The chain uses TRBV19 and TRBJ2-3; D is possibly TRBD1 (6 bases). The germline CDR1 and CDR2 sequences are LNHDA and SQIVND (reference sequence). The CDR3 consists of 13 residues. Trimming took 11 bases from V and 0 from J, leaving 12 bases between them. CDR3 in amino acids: CAVSGASTDTQYF. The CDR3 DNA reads TGTGCCGTATCAGGGGCTAGCACAGATACGCAGTATTTT.

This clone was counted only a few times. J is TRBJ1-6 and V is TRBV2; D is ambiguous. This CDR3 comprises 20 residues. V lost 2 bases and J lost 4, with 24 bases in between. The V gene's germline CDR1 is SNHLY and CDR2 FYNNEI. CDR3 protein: CASSEYAAWAAETYNSPLHF. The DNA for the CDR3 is TGTGCCAGCAGTGAATACGCCGCCTGGGCAGCCGAAACTTATAATTCACCCCTCCACTTT. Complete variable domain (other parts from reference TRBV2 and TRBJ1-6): EPEVTQTPSHQVTQMGQEVILRCVPISNHLYFYWYRQILGQKVEFLVSFYNNEISEKSEIFDDQFSVERPDGSNFTLKIRSTKLEDSAMYFCASSEYAAWAAETYNSPLHFGNGTRLTVT.

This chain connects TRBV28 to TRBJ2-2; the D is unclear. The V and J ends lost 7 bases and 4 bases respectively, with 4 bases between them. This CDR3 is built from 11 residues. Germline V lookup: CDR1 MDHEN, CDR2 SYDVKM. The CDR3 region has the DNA TGTGCCAGCACCGTCACCGGGGAGCTGTTTTTT. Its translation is CASTVTGELFF.

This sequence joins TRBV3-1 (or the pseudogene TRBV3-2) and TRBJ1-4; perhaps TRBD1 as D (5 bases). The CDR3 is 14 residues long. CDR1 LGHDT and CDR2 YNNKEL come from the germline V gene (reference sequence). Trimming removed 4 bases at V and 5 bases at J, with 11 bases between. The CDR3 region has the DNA TGTGCCAGCAGCCCGACAGCGATAAATGAAAAACTGTTTTTT. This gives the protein CASSPTAINEKLFF.

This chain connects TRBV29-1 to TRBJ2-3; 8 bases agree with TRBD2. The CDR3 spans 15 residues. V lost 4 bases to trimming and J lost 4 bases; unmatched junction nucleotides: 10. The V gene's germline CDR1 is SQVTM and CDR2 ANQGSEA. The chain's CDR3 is CSVAAGLAWADTQYF. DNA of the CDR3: TGCAGCGTTGCGGCCGGACTAGCCTGGGCAGATACGCAGTATTTT.

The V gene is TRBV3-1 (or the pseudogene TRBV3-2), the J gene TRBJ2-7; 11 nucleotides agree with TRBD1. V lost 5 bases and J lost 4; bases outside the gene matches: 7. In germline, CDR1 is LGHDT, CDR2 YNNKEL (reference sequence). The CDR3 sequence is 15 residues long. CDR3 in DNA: TGTGCCAGCAGCTCTACCCGGGACAGGGGGTACGAGCAGTACTTC. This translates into CASSSTRDRGYEQYF.

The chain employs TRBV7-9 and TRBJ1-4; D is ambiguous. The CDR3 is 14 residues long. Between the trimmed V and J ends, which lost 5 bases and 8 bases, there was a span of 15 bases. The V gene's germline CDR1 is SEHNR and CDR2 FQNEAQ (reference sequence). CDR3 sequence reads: CASSLGPLGEKLFF. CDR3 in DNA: TGTGCCAGCAGCCTGGGCCCCCTTGGGGAAAAACTGTTTTTT.

CDR3 loop: CASRGEVQGRLLTDTQYF. DNA of the CDR3: TGTGCCAGCAGGGGAGAGGTACAGGGCCGCTTACTGACAGATACGCAGTATTTT. This chain uses TRBV28 with TRBJ2-3; the D gene is possibly TRBD1 (6 bases). The CDR3 has 18 residues. V lost 6 bases and J lost 3, with 25 bases in between. Germline V gene sequence: CDR1 MDHEN, CDR2 SYDVKM.